The 30 T cell receptor beta chains presented below share a single source sample, sequenced in a study of cytomegalovirus exposure and HLA in healthy donors. The PCR contained 60 Vbeta and 13 Jbeta primers. Profiled with immunoSEQ multiplex PCR; TCRdb holds only in-frame clones, not every one. The sample yields under 200,000 clones, roughly 83% seen once. Sequenced sample: PBMCs. The source is a boy aged 2-15 years in good health and CMV-seronegative.

This clone was seen more than once but under ten times. This chain uses TRBV6-1 with TRBJ2-1; 11 bases line up with TRBD2. J gave up 4 bases and V 6 bases, and 5 bases lay outside the gene matches. The CDR3 loop spans 15 amino acids. The germline V gene has CDR1 MNHNS and CDR2 SASEGT. The CDR3 sequence is CASSDGTSGYNEQFF. The CDR3 coding sequence is TGTGCCAGCAGCGACGGGACTAGCGGATACAATGAGCAGTTCTTC.

This clone was detected once. The rearrangement uses TRBV6-4 and TRBJ2-7; 9 bases agree with TRBD1. The CDR3 is made up of 15 amino acids. The junction had 5 bases not matched to a gene; V was cut back by 1 base and J by 4 bases. Germline CDR1 reads MRHNA; CDR2 reads SNTAGT. CDR3 bases: TGTGCCAGCAGTGACTGGGACAGGGAGGGATACGAGCAGTACTTC. Protein product: CASSDWDREGYEQYF.

J is TRBJ2-4 and V is TRBV4-1, with D possibly TRBD1 on 6 matching bases. Germline V gene lookup returns CDR1 MGHRA and CDR2 YSYEKL. The CDR3 has 16 residues. Deletions cut 0 bases from V and 3 bases from J, with 12 bases between. Here the CDR3 DNA reads TGCGCCAGCAGCCAAGAAGGCGTAGGGGGCAAAAACATTCAGTACTTC. Protein product: CASSQEGVGGKNIQYF.

This chain uses TRBV2 with TRBJ2-3, with a possible D match to TRBD2 (6 bases). This CDR3 is 15 amino acids long. The germline V and J ends were trimmed by 8 bases and 3 bases, with 18 bases remaining between them. Per the germline V gene, CDR1 is SNHLY and CDR2 is FYNNEI. DNA for the CDR3: TGTGCCAGCCCCCTGCTACCGGGAGCTACAGATACGCAGTATTTT. The encoded protein is CASPLLPGATDTQYF.

The chain couples TRBV6-1 to TRBJ1-1, with D uncertain. This CDR3 spans 12 amino acids. Germline values: CDR1 MNHNS, CDR2 SASEGT. V was pared by 5 bases and J by 8 bases, with 12 bases between. CDR3 in amino acids: CASSTVVGEAFF. The CDR3 DNA reads as TGTGCCAGCAGTACAGTCGTCGGAGAAGCTTTCTTT.

The V gene is TRBV2, the J gene TRBJ2-1, with 10 bases identical to TRBD2. J gave up 4 bases and V 6 bases, and 3 bases lay outside the gene matches. Germline CDR1 reads SNHLY; CDR2 reads FYNNEI. This CDR3 spans 14 amino acids. The CDR3 loop is CASREGLAYNEQFF. The CDR3 bases are TGTGCCAGCAGGGAGGGACTAGCGTACAATGAGCAGTTCTTC.

J is TRBJ1-2 and V is TRBV28; D remains ambiguous. CDR1 and CDR2 (germline): MDHEN, SYDVKM. CDR3 length: 12 amino acids. Trimming removed 7 bases at V and 11 bases at J, with 17 bases between. CDR3 amino acids: CASTLRVYDYTF. DNA for the CDR3: TGTGCCAGCACCCTCCGGGTCTATGATTACACCTTC.

V gene TRBV18 combines with J gene TRBJ2-3; 10 bases map to TRBD2. In germline, CDR1 is KGHSH, CDR2 LQKENI. CDR3 length: 15 amino acids. V was clipped by 4 bases and J by 3 bases; unmatched bases: 4. Here the CDR3 reads CASSQLTSGTDTQYF. As DNA, the CDR3 is TGTGCCAGCTCACAGCTGACTAGCGGGACAGATACGCAGTATTTT. The full variable domain, rest sourced from reference TRBV18 and TRBJ2-3, is NAGVMQNPRHLVRRRGQEARLRCSPMKGHSHVYWYRQLPEEGLKFMVYLQKENIIDESGMPKERFSAEFPKEGPSILRIQQVVRGDSAAYFCASSQLTSGTDTQYFGPGTRLTVL.

This clone was recorded once. The V and J genes are TRBV4-1 and TRBJ2-1, with 11 bases identical to TRBD2. Trimming removed 2 bases from V and 3 bases from J; junction bases left unmatched: 3. The CDR3 is 16 amino acids. Germline CDR1 reads MGHRA; CDR2 reads YSYEKL. CDR3 sequence: CASSQTGTSGYNEQFF. The CDR3 coding sequence is TGCGCCAGCAGCCAAACCGGGACTAGCGGCTACAATGAGCAGTTCTTC.

This clone turned up a few times. The chain has TRBV15 and TRBJ2-5; no definite D call. Germline values: CDR1 LNHNV, CDR2 YYDKDF (reference sequence). The CDR3 spans 15 residues. The germline V and J ends were trimmed by 1 base and 5 bases, with 14 bases remaining between them. The CDR3 loop reads CATSRGETSFETQYF. CDR3 sequence (DNA): TGTGCCACCAGCAGAGGAGAAACGAGCTTTGAGACCCAGTACTTC. Full variable domain (missing parts from reference TRBV15 and TRBJ2-5): DAMVIQNPRYQVTQFGKPVTLSCSQTLNHNVMYWYQQKSSQAPKLLFHYYDKDFNNEADTPDNFQSRRPNTSFCFLDIRSPGLGDTAMYLCATSRGETSFETQYFGPGTRLLVL.

This chain links TRBV27 with TRBJ2-7; the D is unclear. With 0 bases removed from V and 5 bases from J, the gap between germline ends came to 14 bases. The CDR3 spans 15 residues. The V gene's germline CDR1 is MNHEY and CDR2 SMNVEV (reference sequence). CDR3 sequence (DNA): TGTGCCAGCAGTTTATCGAGATCTGCCCGCGACGAGCAGTACTTC. Protein sequence: CASSLSRSARDEQYF.

This chain uses TRBV4-1 with TRBJ1-3, with D perhaps matching TRBD1 (5 bases). Trimming cost V 2 bases and J 1 base, with 12 bases left between them. Germline V gives CDR1 MGHRA, CDR2 YSYEKL. The CDR3 is 16 residues long. The CDR3, as DNA: TGCGCCAGCAGCCAACTTGGGGGAGGTTCTGGAAACACCATATATTTT. Its protein is CASSQLGGGSGNTIYF.

Comment on this clone: The junction shows a germline mismatch at one end, possibly a read error. The rearrangement links TRBV7-7 to TRBJ2-2; D might be TRBD1 (6 bases). The CDR3 runs 15 residues. Germline V CDR1 and CDR2: SSHAT, FNYEAQ (reference sequence). CDR3 nucleotides: TGTGCTAGCAGCGCGGAACAGGGGAACACCGGGGAGCTGTTTTTT. Its protein is CASSAEQGNTGELFF.

Only one count was recorded for this clone. The CDR3 sequence: CASRAEGARDGYTF. For the CDR3, the DNA is TGTGCCAGCAGGGCGGAGGGGGCGAGGGATGGCTACACCTTC. The chain links TRBV6-5 to TRBJ1-2, with 7 bases identical to TRBD1. V lost 6 bases, J lost 6 bases, and 10 bases stayed unmatched. The CDR3 sequence is 14 residues long. Germline CDR1 reads MNHEY; CDR2 reads SVGAGI.

This clone was seen just once. The chain carries TRBV6-5 and TRBJ2-3; TRBD2 matches at 7 bases. V lost 2 bases to trimming and J lost 2 bases; unmatched junction nucleotides: 4. The length of the CDR3 is 15 residues. Germline V lookup: CDR1 MNHEY, CDR2 SVGAGI. The CDR3 spells CASSYLAEITDTQYF. CDR3 DNA: TGTGCCAGCAGTTACCTAGCGGAGATCACAGATACGCAGTATTTT.

This clone occurred a few times. V and J are TRBV27 and TRBJ1-1; 7 bases are shared with TRBD1. The length of the CDR3 is 14 residues. Per germline, CDR1 MNHEY and CDR2 SMNVEV (reference sequence). Trimming cost V 1 base and J 4 bases; bases outside gene matches: 3. The CDR3 here is CASSLYRGGTEAFF. CDR3 bases: TGTGCCAGCAGTTTATACAGGGGAGGCACTGAAGCTTTCTTT.

This clone showed up just once. The chain is built from TRBV11-1 and TRBJ2-7; 15 nucleotides agree with TRBD2. The germline CDR1 and CDR2 sequences are SGHAT and FQDESV (reference sequence). This CDR3 region has 16 residues. Germline trimming cut 4 bases from V and 2 bases from J; bases unmatched to any gene: 3. DNA for the CDR3: TGTGCCAGCAGCTCCTGGACTAGCGGGAGGGCCTACGAGCAGTACTTC. Its translation is CASSSWTSGRAYEQYF.

This clone was detected only a few times. The rearrangement uses TRBV15 and TRBJ2-5; 7 nucleotides agree with TRBD2. Germline CDR1 LNHNV, CDR2 YYDKDF (reference sequence). The CDR3 length is 15 residues. The V gene end was trimmed by 3 bases and the J gene end by 4 bases; junction bases not matched to a gene: 8. The CDR3 loop reads CATSRASSGAETQYF. CDR3 bases: TGTGCCACCAGCAGGGCCTCTAGCGGAGCAGAGACCCAGTACTTC.

The rearrangement joins TRBV28 to TRBJ1-2; D is unresolved. V lost 7 bases, J lost 6 bases, and 12 bases lay in between. The CDR3 has 12 amino acids. CDR1 is MDHEN, CDR2 SYDVKM, per germline. CDR3 sequence (DNA): TGTGCCAGCAATGGTTGGAGGGATGGCTACACCTTC. As protein: CASNGWRDGYTF.

The chain uses TRBV2 and TRBJ2-1, with a tentative D call TRBD2 (8 bases). Germline values: CDR1 SNHLY, CDR2 FYNNEI. The V end was cut by 10 bases, the J end by 7 bases, with 23 bases between. This CDR3 is 15 amino acids long. In nucleotides, the CDR3 is TGTGCCAAGTCGGTGTCGGGAGGGGGCGGGAATGAGCAGTTCTTC. Its protein product is CAKSVSGGGGNEQFF.

This clone has just one count. The chain couples TRBV7-3 to TRBJ2-7; 8 bases line up with TRBD2. The germline gives CDR1 SGHTA, CDR2 FQGTGA. The V segment lost 1 base and the J segment 1 base; nucleotides outside the gene matches: 3. This CDR3 spans 15 amino acids. The CDR3 DNA sequence: TGTGCCAGCAGCTTAAATAGCGGGGCTTCCTACGAGCAGTACTTC. Protein: CASSLNSGASYEQYF.

This clone was observed a single time. Here the CDR3 DNA reads TGCAGCGTTGGGACAGGGTACAATCAGCCCCAGCATTTT. Amino acids: CSVGTGYNQPQHF. The genes are TRBV29-1 and TRBJ1-5; 8 nucleotides match TRBD1. Trimming at V came to 4 bases and at J to 3 bases, leaving 2 bases not matched to a gene. Germline assignment: CDR1 SQVTM and CDR2 ANQGSEA. The CDR3 is made up of 13 amino acids.

The rearrangement uses TRBV5-6 and TRBJ1-2; maybe TRBD1 (5 bases). The CDR3 contains 14 residues. The germline V gene encodes CDR1 SGHDT and CDR2 YYEEEE. The V end was cut by 0 bases, the J end by 1 base, with 7 bases between. The DNA of the CDR3 is TGTGCCAGCAGCTTGGGACAGATTAACTATGGCTACACCTTC. It codes for CASSLGQINYGYTF.

The J gene is TRBJ2-5, the V gene TRBV6-1; no firm D call. The DNA matches TRBJ2-7 better at its end, which makes the J call doubtful. The germline CDR1 and CDR2 sequences are MNHNS and SASEGT. There are 11 residues in the CDR3. CDR3 region: CASNLGYEQYF. The CDR3 DNA reads as TGTGCCAGCAACCTGGGCTACGAGCAGTACTTC.

The chain has TRBV7-8 and TRBJ2-1; 7 bases map to TRBD2. The germline V gene has CDR1 SGHVS and CDR2 FQNEAQ. The CDR3 runs to 17 residues. V lost 5 bases, J lost 6 bases, and 16 bases stayed unmatched. Here the CDR3 reads CASSPRWGGGPFNEQFF. The DNA for the CDR3 is TGTGCCAGCAGCCCCCGATGGGGGGGAGGGCCGTTCAATGAGCAGTTCTTC.

The rearrangement joins TRBV9 to TRBJ2-2; 11 nucleotides match TRBD2. This CDR3 is 15 amino acids long. V was pared by 6 bases and J by 4 bases, with 5 bases of the junction left unmatched. Germline CDR1 reads SGDLS; CDR2 reads YYNGEE. The CDR3 sequence is CASTMGLAVTGELFF. CDR3 in DNA: TGTGCCAGCACTATGGGACTAGCGGTCACCGGGGAGCTGTTTTTT.

The chain joins TRBV2 to TRBJ2-7, with D maybe TRBD1 (7 bases). Trimming stripped 3 bases from V and 3 bases from J, with 15 bases between. CDR3 size: 15 residues. Germline assignment: CDR1 SNHLY and CDR2 FYNNEI. The CDR3 DNA follows: TGTGCCAGCAGTGAGGAGGGGGCCCGACTCTACGAGCAGTACTTC. Its protein product is CASSEEGARLYEQYF.

The J gene is TRBJ2-7, the V gene TRBV5-4, with D unclear. The germline V gene has CDR1 SGHNT and CDR2 YYREEE (reference sequence). V was clipped by 0 bases and J by 0 bases, with 13 bases between them. The CDR3 extends over 16 amino acids. This CDR3 reads CASSLELRQASYEQYF. The CDR3 nucleotides read TGTGCCAGCAGCTTGGAATTACGGCAGGCCTCCTACGAGCAGTACTTC.

The gene calls are TRBV28 and TRBJ2-7; 7 bases agree with TRBD1. Germline CDR1 MDHEN, CDR2 SYDVKM. This CDR3 is 13 amino acids long. Losses at the gene ends were 3 bases for V and 2 bases for J; bases not matched to a gene: 1. As DNA, the CDR3 is TGTGCCAGCAGTTTGGACAGGACCTACGAGCAGTACTTC. This translates into CASSLDRTYEQYF.

The chain combines TRBV25-1 with TRBJ2-5; 7 bases fit TRBD2. The CDR3 length is 13 residues. The germline CDR1 and CDR2 sequences are MGHDK and SYGVNS. J gave up 5 bases and V 3 bases, and 3 bases lay outside the gene matches. CDR3 nucleotide sequence: TGTGCCAGCAGTGATACTAGCGCGGAGACCCAGTACTTC. It is translated as CASSDTSAETQYF.